Listed here are 30 T cell receptor beta chains from one sample, sequenced in a study of PD-1 blockade in classical Hodgkin lymphoma. Each and every patient relapsed after autologous stem cell transplantation, and patients got differing brentuximab vedotin exposure. The table came from immunoSEQ multiplex PCR; TCRdb's copy has only in-frame clones and leaves some out. The profile shows 100,000 or so clones, around 89% of them singletons. The material was peripheral blood mononuclear cells (PBMCs), obtained before the second cycle of nivolumab. Every receptor here comes from a human donor with classical Hodgkin lymphoma.

A single count supports this clone. The genes are TRBV1 and TRBJ2-7; TRBD2 reflects the table's D call only, with no check against the DNA. TRBV1 counts as a pseudogene. The CDR3 is made up of 21 amino acids. The CDR3, as DNA: TGCACCAGCAGCCAAGCACTAGCGGGGGGGCTCCTTTGTTTTACGTTCTGGGAGCAGTACTTC. This codes for CTSSQALAGGLLCFTFWEQYF.

J is TRBJ2-7 and V is TRBV11-2; 9 nucleotides match TRBD2. Losses at the gene ends were 7 bases for V and 3 bases for J; bases not matched to a gene: 16. Germline V gene lookup returns CDR1 SGHAT and CDR2 FQNNGV. The CDR3 loop spans 17 amino acids. CDR3 in amino acids: CASTLEVSGGFFYEQYF. In DNA form, the CDR3 reads TGTGCCAGCACCTTGGAGGTTAGCGGGGGTTTTTTCTACGAGCAGTACTTC.

The V call is TRBV7-9, the J call TRBJ2-7; possibly TRBD1 for D (5 bases). Germline lookup yields CDR1 SEHNR and CDR2 FQNEAQ (reference sequence). V was clipped by 7 bases and J by 0 bases, with 19 bases between them. This CDR3 is 16 amino acids long. Here the CDR3 DNA reads TGTGCCAGCAACAACCCCGCACAGGAGAACTCCTACGAGCAGTACTTC. Its protein product is CASNNPAQENSYEQYF.

The rearrangement links TRBV5-1 to TRBJ2-5; TRBD1 matches at 9 bases. The CDR3 totals 16 residues. CDR1 is SGHRS, CDR2 YFSETQ, per germline. With 0 bases clipped from V and 2 bases from J, the junction kept 5 bases outside the gene matches. The CDR3 loop is CASSLETGGPQETQYF. In nucleotides, the CDR3 is TGCGCCAGCAGCTTGGAGACAGGGGGGCCTCAAGAGACCCAGTACTTC.

The CDR3 sequence: CASSGTHVAPSYNEQFF. DNA for the CDR3: TGTGCCAGCAGTGGAACCCACGTGGCACCGAGCTACAATGAGCAGTTCTTC. This chain connects TRBV25-1 to TRBJ2-1; D is unresolved. CDR1 is MGHDK and CDR2 is SYGVNS in the germline V gene. The CDR3 contains 17 residues. V was trimmed by 4 bases and J by 3 bases, leaving 19 bases between them.

The chain couples TRBV11-2 to TRBJ2-7; D is perhaps TRBD1 or TRBD2 (5 bases each). V was pared by 0 bases and J by 3 bases, with 15 bases between. The germline V gene has CDR1 SGHAT and CDR2 FQNNGV. CDR3 length: 16 residues. CDR3 DNA sequence: TGTGCCAGCAGCTTAGATCTAGGGACGGGAAACTACGAGCAGTACTTC. This encodes CASSLDLGTGNYEQYF.

The gene calls are TRBV6-1 and TRBJ2-3; D gene unclear. The germline gives CDR1 MNHNS, CDR2 SASEGT. Deletions cut 0 bases from V and 3 bases from J, with 4 bases between. The CDR3 runs to 13 residues. The CDR3 region has the DNA TGTGCCAGCAGTGAAGCGTTAACAGATACGCAGTATTTT. Amino acid sequence: CASSEALTDTQYF.

The CDR3 here is CASSPALPEWGGGYTF. CDR3 DNA sequence: TGTGCCAGCAGTCCGGCCCTCCCGGAGTGGGGAGGGGGCTACACCTTC. The V and J genes are TRBV2 and TRBJ1-2; no firm D call. CDR3 size: 16 residues. V gave up 5 bases and J gave up 8 bases, with 24 bases separating them. CDR1 and CDR2 (germline): SNHLY, FYNNEI. The entire variable domain, with the rest obtained from reference TRBV2 and TRBJ1-2, is as follows: EPEVTQTPSHQVTQMGQEVILRCVPISNHLYFYWYRQILGQKVEFLVSFYNNEISEKSEIFDDQFSVERPDGSNFTLKIRSTKLEDSAMYFCASSPALPEWGGGYTFGSGTRLTVV.

This clone was observed once. The chain uses TRBV29-1 and TRBJ1-1, with D uncertain. CDR1 and CDR2 from the germline V gene are SQVTM and ANQGSEA. The CDR3 is made up of 13 amino acids. Trimming took 7 bases from V and 2 from J, leaving 14 bases between them. CDR3 sequence reads: CSGWVRGNTEAFF. The CDR3 coding sequence is TGCAGCGGCTGGGTTCGTGGTAACACTGAAGCTTTCTTT.

J is TRBJ2-7 and V is TRBV7-9; 11 bases align to TRBD2. This CDR3 is 18 amino acids long. The germline gives CDR1 SEHNR, CDR2 FQNEAQ (reference sequence). Trimming cost V 1 base and J 3 bases; bases outside gene matches: 11. The CDR3 loop is CASSLDSYGTSGFYEQYF. For the CDR3, the DNA is TGTGCCAGCAGCTTAGACTCATACGGGACTAGCGGATTCTACGAGCAGTACTTC.

The V and J genes are TRBV7-9 and TRBJ2-6; TRBD2 agrees at 13 bases. The germline V gene encodes CDR1 SEHNR and CDR2 FQNEAQ (reference sequence). V trimming: 6 bases; J trimming: 0 bases; junction bases outside the gene matches: 5. The CDR3 is 18 residues long. Here the CDR3 reads CASRSGTSGISGANVLTF. DNA for the CDR3: TGTGCCAGCAGATCCGGGACTAGCGGGATCTCTGGGGCCAACGTCCTGACTTTC.

The V call is TRBV19, the J call TRBJ2-2; D possibly corresponds to TRBD2 (6 bases). In germline, CDR1 is LNHDA, CDR2 SQIVND (reference sequence). This CDR3 region has 15 residues. Trimming left V 6 bases short and J 5 bases short, with 16 bases between. CDR3 protein: CASRGGWGWTGELFF. The DNA for the CDR3 is TGTGCCAGTAGGGGAGGTTGGGGATGGACCGGGGAGCTGTTTTTT.

The genes are TRBV6-5 and TRBJ2-3; 8 nucleotides agree with TRBD2. V trimming: 4 bases; J trimming: 4 bases; junction bases outside the gene matches: 4. Germline CDR1 is MNHEY and CDR2 is SVGAGI. CDR3 length: 14 residues. The CDR3 protein is CASSLAGWADTQYF. The CDR3, as DNA: TGTGCCAGCAGTTTAGCGGGGTGGGCAGATACGCAGTATTTT.

The chain uses TRBV18 and TRBJ1-1; D is possibly TRBD1 (6 bases). Trimming took off 6 bases at V and 8 bases at J, with 16 bases between the two ends. This CDR3 region has 13 residues. Germline CDR1 reads KGHSH; CDR2 reads LQKENI. CDR3 amino acids: CASSQGGRTEAFF. DNA for the CDR3: TGTGCCAGCTCCCAAGGGGGAAGGACAGAAGCTTTCTTT.

The chain has TRBV4-3 and TRBJ2-7, with D possibly TRBD2 on 5 matching bases. The germline V and J ends were trimmed by 1 base and 3 bases, with 10 bases remaining between them. CDR3 size: 14 residues. Looked up from germline, CDR1 is LGHNA and CDR2 is YSLEER. The chain's CDR3 is CASSQVGDFYEQYF. DNA for the CDR3: TGCGCCAGCAGCCAAGTGGGAGATTTCTACGAGCAGTACTTC.

The chain has TRBV7-2 and TRBJ2-7, with 9 nucleotides matching TRBD2. Unmatched junction bases numbered 8, after V lost 4 bases and J lost 4 bases. This CDR3 is 15 amino acids long. Germline CDR1 SGHTA, CDR2 FQGNSA. The CDR3 reads CASSYELSGGYEQYF. In DNA, the CDR3 is TGTGCCAGCAGCTATGAACTTAGCGGGGGTTACGAGCAGTACTTC. Looking up the rest from reference TRBV7-2 and TRBJ2-7 gives the full variable domain: GAGVSQSPSNKVTEKGKDVELRCDPISGHTALYWYRQSLGQGLEFLIYFQGNSAPDKSGLPSDRFSAERTGGSVSTLTIQRTQQEDSAVYLCASSYELSGGYEQYFGPGTRLTVT.

CDR3 nucleotide sequence: TGTGCCAGCAGCTTAGGGACAGGGAGCTCCTACGAGCAGTACTTC. Protein: CASSLGTGSSYEQYF. V and J are TRBV7-8 and TRBJ2-7; the match to TRBD1 covers 8 bases. The V gene's germline CDR1 is SGHVS and CDR2 FQNEAQ. J gave up 0 bases and V 1 base, and 2 bases lay outside the gene matches. This CDR3 contains 15 residues.

The chain couples TRBV19 to TRBJ2-5; 7 positions agree with TRBD2. This CDR3 comprises 13 residues. The J segment lost 5 bases and the V segment lost 4 bases, leaving 4 bases of the junction unmatched. Germline V gives CDR1 LNHDA, CDR2 SQIVND (reference sequence). The CDR3 region is CASSTQRDETQYF. The CDR3 DNA reads TGTGCCAGTAGTACTCAGCGGGATGAGACCCAGTACTTC.

The chain employs TRBV19 and TRBJ1-2, with D uncertain. Germline V lookup: CDR1 LNHDA, CDR2 SQIVND (reference sequence). Trimming stripped 8 bases from V and 7 bases from J, with 14 bases between. The CDR3 is made up of 12 amino acids. In nucleotides, the CDR3 is TGTGCCAGTCACGGTGGCTTAGGTGGCTACACCTTC. Amino acid sequence: CASHGGLGGYTF.

This chain links TRBV5-4 with TRBJ2-7; no reliable D call. The CDR3 is made up of 15 amino acids. The germline CDR1 and CDR2 sequences are SGHNT and YYREEE (reference sequence). Trimming pared 6 bases from V and 2 bases from J, leaving 18 bases between. CDR3 coding DNA: TGTGCCAGCAACCCCTTGACCGGGCGCACCTACGAGCAGTACTTC. This sequence encodes CASNPLTGRTYEQYF.

The rearrangement uses TRBV18 and TRBJ1-5, with 9 positions matching TRBD1. This CDR3 spans 14 amino acids. In germline, CDR1 is KGHSH, CDR2 LQKENI. With 4 bases clipped from V and 5 bases from J, the junction kept 3 bases outside the gene matches. The CDR3 region has the DNA TGTGCCAGCTCACTTGACAGGGGGGATCAGCCCCAGCATTTT. Protein product: CASSLDRGDQPQHF.

The chain has TRBV11-2 and TRBJ2-2; D may correspond to TRBD1 or TRBD2 (5 bases each). The germline V gene has CDR1 SGHAT and CDR2 FQNNGV. The CDR3 totals 14 residues. Trimming shortened V by 3 bases and J by 4 bases, and 9 bases separated the two germline ends. The CDR3 region has the DNA TGTGCCAGCAGCTTCGGGGCTCTCACCGGGGAGCTGTTTTTT. It encodes CASSFGALTGELFF.

This clone was counted only a few times. This sequence joins TRBV30 and TRBJ1-4, with D unresolved. This CDR3 is 14 amino acids long. Germline CDR1 reads GTSNPN; CDR2 reads SVGIG (reference sequence). Deletions cut 1 base from V and 7 bases from J, with 13 bases between. The CDR3 bases are TGTGCCTGGAGTGCCCTCGGACTAGGTGAAAAACTGTTTTTT. Protein product: CAWSALGLGEKLFF. Full variable domain (missing parts from reference TRBV30 and TRBJ1-4): SQTIHQWPATLVQPVGSPLSLECTVEGTSNPNLYWYRQAAGRGLQLLFYSVGIGQISSEVPQNLSASRPQDRQFILSSKKLLLSDSGFYLCAWSALGLGEKLFFGSGTQLSVL.

This clone was seen just once. In DNA, the CDR3 is TGTGCCAGCAGCCAAGGAGGGGACAGGGTCTTTGGGAACACTGAAGCTTTCTTT. Translation gives CASSQGGDRVFGNTEAFF. V gene TRBV4-2 combines with J gene TRBJ1-1; 9 bases line up with TRBD1. The CDR3 sequence is 18 residues long. Germline CDR1 reads LGHNA; CDR2 reads YNFKEQ. V lost 1 base and J lost 1; bases outside the gene matches: 10.

The rearrangement joins TRBV10-3 to TRBJ1-1; 9 bases line up with TRBD1. V gave up 5 bases and J gave up 4 bases; unmatched junction bases: 14. The V gene's germline CDR1 is ENHRY and CDR2 SYGVKD. The CDR3 spans 17 residues. CDR3 loop: CAISQLRDRVLSTEAFF. The DNA for the CDR3 is TGTGCCATCAGTCAACTCCGGGACAGGGTTTTGTCCACTGAAGCTTTCTTT.

V is TRBV20-1 and J is TRBJ2-7; the D gene is possibly TRBD1 (6 bases). CDR3 length: 11 amino acids. The V gene lost 6 bases and the J gene lost 3 bases, with 9 bases spanning the gap. Germline V gives CDR1 DFQATT, CDR2 SNEGSKA (reference sequence). The CDR3: CSAGQIYEQYF. For the CDR3, the DNA is TGCAGTGCGGGACAAATCTACGAGCAGTACTTC.

The rearrangement joins TRBV7-9 to TRBJ1-2; unclear D gene. The CDR3 sequence is 14 residues long. The V end lost 5 bases, the J end lost 1 base, and 11 bases lay between the germline ends. The V gene's germline CDR1 is SEHNR and CDR2 FQNEAQ (reference sequence). The CDR3 here is CASSGSYFNYGYTF. DNA for the CDR3: TGTGCCAGCAGCGGCAGTTACTTTAACTATGGCTACACCTTC.

The chain has TRBV7-8 and TRBJ1-5, with D hard to call. Germline V gene sequence: CDR1 SGHVS, CDR2 FQNEAQ. The CDR3 extends over 17 amino acids. The V gene lost 1 base and the J gene lost 0 bases, with 13 bases spanning the gap. The CDR3 spells CASSLVKTAYSNQPQHF. Here the CDR3 DNA reads TGTGCCAGCAGCTTAGTCAAGACTGCGTATAGCAATCAGCCCCAGCATTTT.

The gene calls are TRBV5-6 and TRBJ1-2; TRBD1 matches at 8 bases. The CDR3 runs 16 residues. Germline V gene data show CDR1 as SGHDT and CDR2 as YYEEEE. The V gene end was trimmed by 3 bases and the J gene end by 3 bases; junction bases not matched to a gene: 10. This chain's CDR3 is CASSSATGEDHYGYTF. CDR3 coding DNA: TGTGCCAGCAGCTCTGCGACAGGGGAAGACCACTATGGCTACACCTTC.

The chain has TRBV4-3 and TRBJ2-5; 16 nucleotides match TRBD2. Unmatched junction bases numbered 8, after V lost 2 bases and J lost 5 bases. This CDR3 spans 18 amino acids. CDR1 is LGHNA and CDR2 is YSLEER in the germline V gene. In DNA, the CDR3 is TGCGCCAGCAGCCAAACGGGGACTAGCGGGGGGGCTTGGGAGACCCAGTACTTC. Amino acid sequence: CASSQTGTSGGAWETQYF.